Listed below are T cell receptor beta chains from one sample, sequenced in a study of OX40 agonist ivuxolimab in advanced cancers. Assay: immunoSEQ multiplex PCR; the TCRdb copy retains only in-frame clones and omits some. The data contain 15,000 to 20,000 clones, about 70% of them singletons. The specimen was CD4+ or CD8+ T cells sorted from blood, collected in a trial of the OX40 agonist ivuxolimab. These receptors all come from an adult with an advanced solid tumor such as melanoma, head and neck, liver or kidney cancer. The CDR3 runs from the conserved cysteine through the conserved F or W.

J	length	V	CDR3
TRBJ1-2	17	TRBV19	CASSIISGRQPDAGYTF
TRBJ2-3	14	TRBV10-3	CAMGRRERTDTQYF
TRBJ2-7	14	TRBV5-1	CASSLGGSSAEQYF
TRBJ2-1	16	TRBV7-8	CASSLGRDKTYNEQFF
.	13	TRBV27	CASSRGQGNEQYF
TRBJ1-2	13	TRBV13	CASSSRTGDGYTF
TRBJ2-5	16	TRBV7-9	CASSFLGGRGSETQYF
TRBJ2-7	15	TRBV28	CASSLSYSPPYEQYF
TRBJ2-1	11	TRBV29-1	CSALSGNEQFF
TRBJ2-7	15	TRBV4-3	CASSQDPGPPYEQYF
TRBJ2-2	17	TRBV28	CASSSYRLAGAPGELFF
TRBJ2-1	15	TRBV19	CASSMGGGMMREQFF
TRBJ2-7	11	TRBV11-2	CASSFLYEQYF
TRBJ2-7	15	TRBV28	CASSLSRTGGYEQYF
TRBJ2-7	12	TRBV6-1	CASSSGGYEQYF
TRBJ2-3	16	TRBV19	CASSIVASGREDTQYF
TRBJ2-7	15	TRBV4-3	CASSQETGTAYEQYF